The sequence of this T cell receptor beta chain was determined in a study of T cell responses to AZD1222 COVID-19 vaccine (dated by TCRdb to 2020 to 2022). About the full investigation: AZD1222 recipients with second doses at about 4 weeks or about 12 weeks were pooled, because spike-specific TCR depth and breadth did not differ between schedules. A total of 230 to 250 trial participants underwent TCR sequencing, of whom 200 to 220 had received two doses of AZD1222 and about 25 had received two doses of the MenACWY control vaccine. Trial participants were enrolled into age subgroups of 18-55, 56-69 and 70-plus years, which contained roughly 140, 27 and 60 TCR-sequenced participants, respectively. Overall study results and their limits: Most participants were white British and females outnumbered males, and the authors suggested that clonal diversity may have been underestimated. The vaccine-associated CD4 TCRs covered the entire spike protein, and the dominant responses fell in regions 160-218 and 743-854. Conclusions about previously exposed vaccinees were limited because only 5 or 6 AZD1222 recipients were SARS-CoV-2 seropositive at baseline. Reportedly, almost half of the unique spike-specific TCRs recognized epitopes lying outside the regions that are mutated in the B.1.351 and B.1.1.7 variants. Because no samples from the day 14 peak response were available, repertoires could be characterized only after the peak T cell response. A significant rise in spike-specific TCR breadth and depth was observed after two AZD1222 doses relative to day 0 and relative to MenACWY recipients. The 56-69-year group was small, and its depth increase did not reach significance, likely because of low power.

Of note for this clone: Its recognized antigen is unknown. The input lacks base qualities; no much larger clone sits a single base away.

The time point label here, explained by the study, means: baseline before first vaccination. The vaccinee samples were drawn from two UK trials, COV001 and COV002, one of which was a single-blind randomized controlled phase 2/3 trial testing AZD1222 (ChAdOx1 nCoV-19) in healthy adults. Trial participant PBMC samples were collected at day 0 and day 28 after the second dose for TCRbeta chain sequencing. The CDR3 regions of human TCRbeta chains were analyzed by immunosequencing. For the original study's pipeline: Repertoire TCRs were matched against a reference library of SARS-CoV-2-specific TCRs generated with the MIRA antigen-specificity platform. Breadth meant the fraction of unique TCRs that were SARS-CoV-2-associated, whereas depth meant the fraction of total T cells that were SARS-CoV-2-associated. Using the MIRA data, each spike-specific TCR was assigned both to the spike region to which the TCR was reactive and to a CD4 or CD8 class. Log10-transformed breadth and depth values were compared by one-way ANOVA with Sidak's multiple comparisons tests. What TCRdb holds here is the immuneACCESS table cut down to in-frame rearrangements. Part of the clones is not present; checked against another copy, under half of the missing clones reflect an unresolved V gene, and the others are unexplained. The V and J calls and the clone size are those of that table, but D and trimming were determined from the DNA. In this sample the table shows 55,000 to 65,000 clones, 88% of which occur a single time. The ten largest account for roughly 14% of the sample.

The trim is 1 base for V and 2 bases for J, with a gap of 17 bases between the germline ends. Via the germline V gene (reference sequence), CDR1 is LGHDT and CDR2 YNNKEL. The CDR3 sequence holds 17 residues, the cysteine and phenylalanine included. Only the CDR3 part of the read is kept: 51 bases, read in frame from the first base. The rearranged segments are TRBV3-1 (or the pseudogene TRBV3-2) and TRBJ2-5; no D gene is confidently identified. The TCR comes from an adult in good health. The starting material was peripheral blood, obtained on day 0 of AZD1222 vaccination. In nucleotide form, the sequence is TGTGCCAGCAGCCAAGTAGACTTATACCTAGAACAAGAGACCCAGTACTTC. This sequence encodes CASSQVDLYLEQETQYF.